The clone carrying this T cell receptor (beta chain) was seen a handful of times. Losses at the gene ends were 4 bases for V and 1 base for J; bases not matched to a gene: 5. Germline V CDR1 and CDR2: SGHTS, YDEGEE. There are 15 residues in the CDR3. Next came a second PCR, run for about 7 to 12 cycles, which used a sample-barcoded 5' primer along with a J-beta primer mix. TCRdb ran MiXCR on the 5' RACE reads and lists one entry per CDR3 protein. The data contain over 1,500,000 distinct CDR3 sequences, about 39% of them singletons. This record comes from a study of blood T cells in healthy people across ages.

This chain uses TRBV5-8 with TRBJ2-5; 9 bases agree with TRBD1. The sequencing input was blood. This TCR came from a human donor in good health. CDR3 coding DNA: TGTGCCAGCAGCACCGGGACAGGGATCCAAGAGACCCAGTACTTC. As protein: CASSTGTGIQETQYF.